This T cell receptor (beta chain) was retrieved from a study of T cell changes during pregnancy in multiple sclerosis. Some clones are missing from TCRdb's copy, which holds only in-frame ones; the method was immunoSEQ multiplex PCR. Among around 78,000 clones listed, 93% were seen once. Trimming cost V 4 bases and J 1 base, with 13 bases left between them. CDR3 length: 15 amino acids. The V gene's germline CDR1 is KGHSH and CDR2 LQKENI. Sequenced here: peripheral blood, sampled in the second trimester of pregnancy. The chain recombines TRBV18 with TRBJ2-5; maybe TRBD2 (6 bases). The source of this sequence is a female donor with multiple sclerosis, enrolled in a pregnancy study. CDR3 protein: CASSLGGPPQETQYF. The CDR3 nucleotides read TGTGCCAGCTCACTGGGGGGACCCCCCCAAGAGACCCAGTACTTC.